This T cell receptor (beta chain) was identified during a study of OX40 agonist ivuxolimab in advanced cancers. Comment on this clone: Its antigen is undetermined.

Measured with immunoSEQ multiplex PCR; TCRdb has only the in-frame clones, and not every one. Altogether tens of thousands of clones are present, about 91% being singletons, with the ten largest covering about 0.3%. The CDR3 length is 15 residues. Trimming removed 1 base at V and 0 bases at J, with 11 bases between. Findings of the study overall: CD4+ and CD8+ blood T cells expanded clonally by week 6 at 0.1 to 3.0 mg/kg.

The TCR originated in an adult with an advanced solid tumor such as melanoma, head and neck, liver or kidney cancer. This specimen was CD4+ or CD8+ T cells sorted from blood, taken in a trial of the OX40 agonist ivuxolimab. V usage is TRBV5-3 and J usage is TRBJ2-7; maybe TRBD1 (5 bases). TRBV5-3 is given ORF status, its function remaining uncertain. This chain's CDR3 is CARSLKGYGSYEQYF. As DNA, the CDR3 is TGTGCCAGAAGCTTGAAGGGGTATGGCTCCTACGAGCAGTACTTC.